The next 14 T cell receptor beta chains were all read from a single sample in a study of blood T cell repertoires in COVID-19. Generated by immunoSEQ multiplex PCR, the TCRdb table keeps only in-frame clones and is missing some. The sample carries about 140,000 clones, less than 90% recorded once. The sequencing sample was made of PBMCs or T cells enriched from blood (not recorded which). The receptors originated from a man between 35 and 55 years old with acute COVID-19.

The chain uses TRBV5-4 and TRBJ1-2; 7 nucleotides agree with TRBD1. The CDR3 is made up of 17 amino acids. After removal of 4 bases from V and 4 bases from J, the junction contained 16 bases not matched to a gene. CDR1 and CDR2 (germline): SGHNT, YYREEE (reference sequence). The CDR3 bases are TGTGCCAGCAGCCAATCCCTTGGGCTACAGGGGTCCTATGGCTACACCTTC. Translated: CASSQSLGLQGSYGYTF.

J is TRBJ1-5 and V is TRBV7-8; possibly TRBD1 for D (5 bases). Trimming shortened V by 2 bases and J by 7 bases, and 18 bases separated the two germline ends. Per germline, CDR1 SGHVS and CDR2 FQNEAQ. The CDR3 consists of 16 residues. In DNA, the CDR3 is TGTGCCAGCAGCTTAACAGGCTCGGGAGCCGGGCAGCCCCAGCATTTT. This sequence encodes CASSLTGSGAGQPQHF. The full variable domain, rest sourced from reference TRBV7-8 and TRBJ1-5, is GAGVSQSPRYKVAKRGQDVALRCDPISGHVSLFWYQQALGQGPEFLTYFQNEAQLDKSGLPSDRFFAERPEGSVSTLKIQRTQQEDSAVYLCASSLTGSGAGQPQHFGDGTRLSIL.

The CDR3 DNA follows: TGTGCCAGCAGCCGGGACACCAATCAGCCCCAGCATTTT. This encodes CASSRDTNQPQHF. The chain carries TRBV7-2 and TRBJ1-5; TRBD1 is a possible D gene (6 bases). The V end was cut by 5 bases, the J end by 3 bases, with 8 bases between. The CDR3 covers 13 residues. CDR1 is SGHTA, CDR2 FQGNSA, per germline.

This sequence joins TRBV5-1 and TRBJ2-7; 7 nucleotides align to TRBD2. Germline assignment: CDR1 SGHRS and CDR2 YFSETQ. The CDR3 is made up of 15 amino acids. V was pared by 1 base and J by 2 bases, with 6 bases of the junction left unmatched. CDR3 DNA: TGCGCCAGCAGCTTGTCGGGAGCGGGAACCTACGAGCAGTACTTC. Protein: CASSLSGAGTYEQYF. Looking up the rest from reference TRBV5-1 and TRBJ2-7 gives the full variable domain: KAGVTQTPRYLIKTRGQQVTLSCSPISGHRSVSWYQQTPGQGLQFLFEYFSETQRNKGNFPGRFSGRQFSNSRSEMNVSTLELGDSALYLCASSLSGAGTYEQYFGPGTRLTVT.

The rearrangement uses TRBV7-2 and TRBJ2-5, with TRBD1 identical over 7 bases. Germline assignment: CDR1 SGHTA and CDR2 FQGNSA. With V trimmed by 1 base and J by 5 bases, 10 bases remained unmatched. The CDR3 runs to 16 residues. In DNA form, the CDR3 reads TGTGCCAGCAGCTTAGTGACAGGGTTGGGTAGGGAGACCCAGTACTTC. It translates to CASSLVTGLGRETQYF.

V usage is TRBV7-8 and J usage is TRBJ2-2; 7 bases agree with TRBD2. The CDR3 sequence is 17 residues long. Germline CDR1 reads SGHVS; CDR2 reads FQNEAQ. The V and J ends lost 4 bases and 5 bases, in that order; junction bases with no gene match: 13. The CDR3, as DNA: TGTGCCAGCAGCTCGGGACTATCGGGAGTCGGGACCGGGGAGCTGTTTTTT. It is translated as CASSSGLSGVGTGELFF. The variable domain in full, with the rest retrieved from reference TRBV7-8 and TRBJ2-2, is GAGVSQSPRYKVAKRGQDVALRCDPISGHVSLFWYQQALGQGPEFLTYFQNEAQLDKSGLPSDRFFAERPEGSVSTLKIQRTQQEDSAVYLCASSSGLSGVGTGELFFGEGSRLTVL.

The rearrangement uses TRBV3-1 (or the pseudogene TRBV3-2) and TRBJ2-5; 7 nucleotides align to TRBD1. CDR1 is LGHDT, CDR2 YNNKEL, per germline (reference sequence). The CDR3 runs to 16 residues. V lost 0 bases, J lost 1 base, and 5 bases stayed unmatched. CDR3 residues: CASSQDRTGGQETQYF. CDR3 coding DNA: TGTGCCAGCAGCCAAGATCGGACAGGAGGCCAAGAGACCCAGTACTTC.

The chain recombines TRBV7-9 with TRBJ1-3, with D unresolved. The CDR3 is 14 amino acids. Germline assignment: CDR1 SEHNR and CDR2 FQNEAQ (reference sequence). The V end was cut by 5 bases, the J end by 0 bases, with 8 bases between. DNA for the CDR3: TGTGCCAGCAGCCCTCGGGGCTCTGGAAACACCATATATTTT. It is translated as CASSPRGSGNTIYF.

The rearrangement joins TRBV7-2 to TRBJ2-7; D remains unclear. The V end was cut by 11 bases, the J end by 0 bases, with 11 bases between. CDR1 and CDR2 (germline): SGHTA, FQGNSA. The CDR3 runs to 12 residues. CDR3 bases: TGTGCCGCCAGTTTCAACTCCTACGAGCAGTACTTC. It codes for CAASFNSYEQYF.

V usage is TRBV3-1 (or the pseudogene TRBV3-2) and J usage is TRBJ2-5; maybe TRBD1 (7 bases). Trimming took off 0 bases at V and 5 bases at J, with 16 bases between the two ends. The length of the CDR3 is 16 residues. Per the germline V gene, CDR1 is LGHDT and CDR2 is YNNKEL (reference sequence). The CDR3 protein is CASSQDLTGTWETQYF. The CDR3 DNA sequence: TGTGCCAGCAGCCAAGATTTGACAGGGACTTGGGAGACCCAGTACTTC.

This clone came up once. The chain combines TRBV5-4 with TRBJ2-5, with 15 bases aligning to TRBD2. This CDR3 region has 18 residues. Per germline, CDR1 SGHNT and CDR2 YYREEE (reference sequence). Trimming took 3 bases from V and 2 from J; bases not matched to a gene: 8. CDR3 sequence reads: CASSSGTSGGLSQETQYF. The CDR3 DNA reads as TGTGCCAGCAGCTCCGGGACTAGCGGGGGGCTTTCTCAAGAGACCCAGTACTTC. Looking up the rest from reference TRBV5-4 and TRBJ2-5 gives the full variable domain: ETGVTQSPTHLIKTRGQQVTLRCSSQSGHNTVSWYQQALGQGPQFIFQYYREEENGRGNFPPRFSGLQFPNYSSELNVNALELDDSALYLCASSSGTSGGLSQETQYFGPGTRLLVL.

The CDR3, as DNA: TGCGCCAGCAGGTCAGGGGGCTCCAATGAAAAACTGTTTTTT. Residues: CASRSGGSNEKLFF. The chain employs TRBV5-1 and TRBJ1-4, with 8 bases lining up with TRBD1. The germline V gene has CDR1 SGHRS and CDR2 YFSETQ. V was clipped by 5 bases and J by 5 bases; unmatched bases: 5. The length of the CDR3 is 14 residues.

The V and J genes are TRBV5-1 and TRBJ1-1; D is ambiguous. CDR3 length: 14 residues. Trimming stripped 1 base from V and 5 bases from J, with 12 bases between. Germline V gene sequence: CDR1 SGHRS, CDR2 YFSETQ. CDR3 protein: CASSLRPSYTEAFF. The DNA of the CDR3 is TGCGCCAGCAGCTTGCGCCCCTCCTATACTGAAGCTTTCTTT.

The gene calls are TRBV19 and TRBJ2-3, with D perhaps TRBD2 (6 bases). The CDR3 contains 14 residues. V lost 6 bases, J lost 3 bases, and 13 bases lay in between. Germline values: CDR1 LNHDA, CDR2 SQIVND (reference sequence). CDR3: CASSVGGGTDTQYF. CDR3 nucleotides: TGTGCCAGTAGCGTCGGGGGTGGGACAGATACGCAGTATTTT.